The rows below give T cell receptor beta chains drawn from one sample of a study of blood T cell repertoires in COVID-19. Only in-frame clones appear in the TCRdb table, and some are missing; sequencing was by immunoSEQ multiplex PCR. The table has approximately 230,000 clones, just over 85% seen once. Material for sequencing was peripheral blood. The receptors come from an elderly man with acute or convalescent COVID-19. Each CDR3 is given with its conserved first and last residue. D genes are given only for firm matches. The listing skips clone size in some rows; elsewhere it reads once, few, many or a size class.

clone_size: -; d_call: TRBD2; v_call: TRBV5-1; j_call: TRBJ2-1; cdr3_nt: TGCGCCAGCAGCCCTACTAGCGGGAGCTACAATGAGCAGTTCTTC; cdr3_aa: CASSPTSGSYNEQFF
clone_size: once; d_call: -; v_call: TRBV7-8; j_call: TRBJ1-1; cdr3_nt: TGTGCCAGCAGCTTAGAAGGGGGTCGGTCTGAAGCTTTCTTT; cdr3_aa: CASSLEGGRSEAFF
clone_size: -; d_call: -; v_call: TRBV6-5; j_call: TRBJ2-2; cdr3_nt: TGTGCCAGCAGTTACCCTACCACAGGGACCGGGGAGCTGTTTTTT; cdr3_aa: CASSYPTTGTGELFF
clone_size: -; d_call: TRBD1; v_call: TRBV7-6; j_call: TRBJ2-5; cdr3_nt: TGTGCCAGCAGCTTGGGACAGGGGGCCATGTACCAAGAGACCCAGTACTTC; cdr3_aa: CASSLGQGAMYQETQYF
clone_size: -; d_call: TRBD2; v_call: TRBV3-1/TRBV3-2; j_call: TRBJ2-1; cdr3_nt: TGTGCCAGCAGCCAAGGATTGGCTAGCGGAAGTGAGCAGTTCTTC; cdr3_aa: CASSQGLASGSEQFF
clone_size: -; d_call: -; v_call: TRBV5-4; j_call: TRBJ1-1; cdr3_nt: TGTGCCAGCAGCTTGGGTGACAGAAACACTGAAGCTTTCTTT; cdr3_aa: CASSLGDRNTEAFF
clone_size: -; d_call: TRBD1; v_call: TRBV29-1; j_call: TRBJ1-2; cdr3_nt: TGCAGCGTTGAAGATCGAGGGACAGGGGGTTCAGTCGGCTACACCTTC; cdr3_aa: CSVEDRGTGGSVGYTF
clone_size: -; d_call: -; v_call: TRBV7-8; j_call: TRBJ2-1; cdr3_nt: TGTGCCAGCAGCTTAGAACAGTTCTACAATGAGCAGTTCTTC; cdr3_aa: CASSLEQFYNEQFF
clone_size: -; d_call: -; v_call: TRBV5-1; j_call: TRBJ1-2; cdr3_nt: TGCGCCAGCAGCTTGTATCGACAGGCGCTGGGCTACACCTTC; cdr3_aa: CASSLYRQALGYTF
clone_size: few; d_call: TRBD1; v_call: TRBV7-8; j_call: TRBJ1-6; cdr3_nt: TGTGCCAGCAGCTTAGCCCCACAGGGGGAATCACCCCTCCACTTT; cdr3_aa: CASSLAPQGESPLHF
clone_size: once; d_call: TRBD2; v_call: TRBV7-2; j_call: TRBJ2-1; cdr3_nt: TGTGCCAGCAGCTTAGATAGCGGGGGGTACAATGAGCAGTTCTTC; cdr3_aa: CASSLDSGGYNEQFF
clone_size: -; d_call: TRBD2; v_call: TRBV28; j_call: TRBJ2-1; cdr3_nt: TGTGCCAGCTGTATGGGACTAGCGGTGCGGGGTGAGCAGTTCTTC; cdr3_aa: CASCMGLAVRGEQFF
clone_size: -; d_call: -; v_call: TRBV5-1; j_call: TRBJ1-6; cdr3_nt: TGCGCCAGCAGCTACCGACAGAGCTCCTATAATTCACCCCTCCACTTT; cdr3_aa: CASSYRQSSYNSPLHF
clone_size: -; d_call: TRBD1; v_call: TRBV19; j_call: TRBJ2-3; cdr3_nt: TGTGCCAGTAGTAGGGGGACAGGGGGCACAGATACGCAGTATTTT; cdr3_aa: CASSRGTGGTDTQYF
clone_size: -; d_call: TRBD1; v_call: TRBV28; j_call: TRBJ1-1; cdr3_nt: TGTGCCAGCAGTTTAGGGGGGACAGGGGCCACTGAAGCTTTCTTT; cdr3_aa: CASSLGGTGATEAFF
clone_size: -; d_call: TRBD1; v_call: TRBV7-2; j_call: TRBJ2-1; cdr3_nt: TGTGCCAGCAGCCCCAGACAGGGGTCCTACAATGAGCAGTTCTTC; cdr3_aa: CASSPRQGSYNEQFF
clone_size: -; d_call: TRBD1; v_call: TRBV11-1; j_call: TRBJ2-2; cdr3_nt: TGTGCCAGCAGCTTAAAGGGGGCCGATAGGTCCGGGGAGCTGTTTTTT; cdr3_aa: CASSLKGADRSGELFF
clone_size: -; d_call: TRBD2; v_call: TRBV28; j_call: TRBJ2-2; cdr3_nt: TGTGCCAGCACCGAGAGCGGGATCGCCGGGGAGCTGTTTTTT; cdr3_aa: CASTESGIAGELFF
clone_size: few; d_call: TRBD2; v_call: TRBV4-3; j_call: TRBJ2-7; cdr3_nt: TGCGCCAGCAGCCAAGAACGGGCGGGAGGGCCCGAGCAGTACTTC; cdr3_aa: CASSQERAGGPEQYF
clone_size: once; d_call: -; v_call: TRBV27; j_call: TRBJ2-5; cdr3_nt: TGTGCCAGCAGTACCGGGTCCTTGGCAGAGACCCAGTACTTC; cdr3_aa: CASSTGSLAETQYF
clone_size: -; d_call: TRBD2; v_call: TRBV7-2; j_call: TRBJ2-1; cdr3_nt: TGTGCCAGCAGCTTAGCCAGCGGGAGTTTCGATGAGCAGTTCTTC; cdr3_aa: CASSLASGSFDEQFF
clone_size: -; d_call: -; v_call: TRBV5-4; j_call: TRBJ1-1; cdr3_nt: TGTGCCAGCAGCCGCCGGGAGAACACTGAAGCTTTCTTT; cdr3_aa: CASSRRENTEAFF
clone_size: -; d_call: -; v_call: TRBV7-9; j_call: TRBJ1-6; cdr3_nt: TGTGCCAGCAGCTTAGAGCAGGGGAGATTGAATTCACCCCTCCACTTT; cdr3_aa: CASSLEQGRLNSPLHF
clone_size: -; d_call: TRBD1; v_call: TRBV19; j_call: TRBJ2-5; cdr3_nt: TGTGCCAGTAGCCAGGGGGTGACCCAGTACTTC; cdr3_aa: CASSQGVTQYF
clone_size: -; d_call: -; v_call: TRBV15; j_call: TRBJ1-4; cdr3_nt: TGTGCCACCAGCAGAGATTTCGGGGGGAATGAAAAACTGTTTTTT; cdr3_aa: CATSRDFGGNEKLFF
clone_size: once; d_call: -; v_call: TRBV4-1; j_call: TRBJ1-4; cdr3_nt: TGCGCCAGCAGCCCTATCGGGTCAACTAATGAAAAACTGTTTTTT; cdr3_aa: CASSPIGSTNEKLFF
clone_size: few; d_call: -; v_call: TRBV5-1; j_call: TRBJ1-2; cdr3_nt: TGCGCCAGCAGCTTCACAGGGTCCTGGTATGGCTACACCTTC; cdr3_aa: CASSFTGSWYGYTF
clone_size: -; d_call: -; v_call: TRBV19; j_call: TRBJ1-2; cdr3_nt: TGTGCCAGTAAAATACGGCCGAACAGGGTGGACTATGGCTACACCTTC; cdr3_aa: CASKIRPNRVDYGYTF
clone_size: -; d_call: TRBD2; v_call: TRBV9; j_call: TRBJ2-3; cdr3_nt: TGTGCCAGCAGCCCTAGCGGGAGGGCCACAGATACGCAGTATTTT; cdr3_aa: CASSPSGRATDTQYF
clone_size: -; d_call: -; v_call: TRBV28; j_call: TRBJ1-5; cdr3_nt: TGTGCCAGCATCTCGGACTTTAATCAGCCCCAGCATTTT; cdr3_aa: CASISDFNQPQHF
clone_size: -; d_call: TRBD1; v_call: TRBV28; j_call: TRBJ1-5; cdr3_nt: TGTGCCAGCAGTTGGCCTGGGGGACAGGGTTCCTTCAATCAGCCCCAGCATTTT; cdr3_aa: CASSWPGGQGSFNQPQHF
clone_size: -; d_call: -; v_call: TRBV5-5; j_call: TRBJ1-1; cdr3_nt: TGTGCCAGCAGCTTGGACTTGGGGGCTGTTGAAGCTTTCTTT; cdr3_aa: CASSLDLGAVEAFF
clone_size: -; d_call: -; v_call: TRBV7-2; j_call: TRBJ2-1; cdr3_nt: TGTGCCAGCAGCTTAGAAGGTAGCGCAAACAGATTAAGGGGGAATGAGCAGTTCTTC; cdr3_aa: CASSLEGSANRLRGNEQFF
clone_size: once; d_call: TRBD1; v_call: TRBV19; j_call: TRBJ2-3; cdr3_nt: TGTGCCAGCATGGACAGGGGGTGGGGAACAGATACGCAGTATTTT; cdr3_aa: CASMDRGWGTDTQYF
clone_size: -; d_call: TRBD1; v_call: TRBV29-1; j_call: TRBJ1-4; cdr3_nt: TGCAGCGTTGAGGAGACAGGGTTCGTCGGAAAACTGTTTTTT; cdr3_aa: CSVEETGFVGKLFF
clone_size: -; d_call: -; v_call: TRBV28; j_call: TRBJ1-5; cdr3_nt: TGTGCCAGCAGTTTTAGGAGCAATAGCAATCAGCCCCAGCATTTT; cdr3_aa: CASSFRSNSNQPQHF
clone_size: -; d_call: -; v_call: TRBV5-6; j_call: TRBJ2-7; cdr3_nt: TGTGCCAGCAGCTCTCGGAGTGGGGGCGGCTACGAGCAGTACTTC; cdr3_aa: CASSSRSGGGYEQYF